The source of this T cell receptor beta chain is a study of T cell changes during pregnancy in multiple sclerosis. Here immunoSEQ multiplex PCR was the method, and the copy in TCRdb shows in-frame clones only, minus some. The table records roughly 29,000 clones, around 93% of them present only once. V dropped 2 bases and J dropped 0 bases, with 8 bases sitting between them. The germline V gene has CDR1 GTSNPN and CDR2 SVGIG (reference sequence). CDR3 length: 13 amino acids. The material sequenced was CD4+ T cells from peripheral blood mononuclear cells, taken after pregnancy. The sequence derives from a female donor with multiple sclerosis, enrolled in a pregnancy study. The chain carries TRBV30 and TRBJ2-7; tentative D call: TRBD2 (7 bases). The CDR3 region is CAWSRGGSYEQYF. CDR3 bases: TGTGCCTGGAGTAGGGGGGGCTCCTACGAGCAGTACTTC.